The 31 T cell receptor beta chains below were found in one sample sequenced in a study. TCRdb re-called the reads with MiXCR, one entry per CDR3 protein. The sample shows roughly 3,800 distinct CDR3 sequences, 8% to 11% of them seen only once. Sequences were obtained from CD4+ T cells from synovial fluid. Receptors originate from a human donor with rheumatoid arthritis.

This clonotype was detected ten times or more. The chain is built from TRBV19 and TRBJ1-1, with D maybe TRBD1 (5 bases). From germline, CDR1 is LNHDA and CDR2 SQIVND (reference sequence). V lost 5 bases and J 4 bases, leaving 14 bases between the germline ends. The length of the CDR3 is 14 residues. CDR3 protein: CASSASGWGTEAFF. The CDR3 coding sequence is TGTGCCAGTAGTGCTTCAGGGTGGGGCACTGAAGCTTTCTTT.

This clonotype was observed at least ten times. V and J are TRBV6-6 and TRBJ2-4; 9 bases align to TRBD2. The V gene's germline CDR1 is MNHNY and CDR2 SVGAGI (reference sequence). This CDR3 contains 17 residues. Trimming cost V 7 bases and J 3 bases; bases outside gene matches: 13. The CDR3 spells CASTPGLAVTVKNIQYF. CDR3 bases: TGTGCCAGCACTCCGGGACTAGCTGTGACGGTCAAAAACATTCAGTACTTC.

This clonotype is classed as medium-sized. The chain employs TRBV7-2 and TRBJ2-5, with 8 positions matching TRBD2. This CDR3 has 15 residues. Germline-derived CDR1 and CDR2 are SGHTA and FQGNSA. Unmatched junction bases numbered 6, after V lost 6 bases and J lost 0 bases. CDR3 in amino acids: CASRFSGTYQETQYF. Here the CDR3 DNA reads TGTGCCAGCAGATTTAGCGGGACGTACCAAGAGACCCAGTACTTC.

This clonotype showed up many times. The chain employs TRBV2 and TRBJ2-7, with D perhaps TRBD1 (6 bases). Deletions cut 7 bases from V and 3 bases from J, with 16 bases between. The CDR3 is made up of 14 amino acids. CDR1 is SNHLY and CDR2 is FYNNEI in the germline V gene. The CDR3 bases are TGTGCCAGCAAGCCGGAACAGGGAAACTACGAGCAGTACTTC. Its translation is CASKPEQGNYEQYF. Together with reference TRBV2 and TRBJ2-7, the CDR3 gives the full variable domain: EPEVTQTPSHQVTQMGQEVILRCVPISNHLYFYWYRQILGQKVEFLVSFYNNEISEKSEIFDDQFSVERPDGSNFTLKIRSTKLEDSAMYFCASKPEQGNYEQYFGPGTRLTVT.

This clonotype was observed many times. The V call is TRBV6-2 or TRBV6-3, the J call TRBJ2-1, with TRBD2 as a possible D gene (6 bases). This CDR3 contains 14 residues. Germline V lookup: CDR1 MNHEY, CDR2 SVGEGT. V was clipped by 2 bases and J by 7 bases, with 12 bases between them. The CDR3 spells CASSYEGGMNEQFF. The CDR3 DNA is TGTGCCAGCAGTTACGAGGGCGGGATGAATGAGCAGTTCTTC.

This clonotype was seen a single time. A far larger clone is one base from this, pointing to a likely read error. V and J are TRBV6-1 and TRBJ2-6; the D gene is possibly TRBD1 (5 bases). CDR3 length equals 15 residues. Germline V CDR1 and CDR2: MNHNS, SASEGT. Written as DNA, the CDR3 is TGTGCCAGCAGCCGCACAGGTCCCTGGGCCAACGACCTGACTTTC. This sequence encodes CASSRTGPWANDLTF.

This clonotype rates as medium-sized. The rearrangement joins TRBV6-2 or TRBV6-3 to TRBJ2-2; D is possibly TRBD1 (5 bases). The CDR3 spans 13 residues. Trimming took off 4 bases at V and 4 bases at J, with 7 bases between the two ends. Germline CDR1 MNHEY, CDR2 SVGEGT. This CDR3 reads CASSFDSTGELFF. The CDR3 nucleotides are TGTGCCAGCAGTTTCGACAGCACCGGGGAGCTGTTTTTT.

This clonotype was recorded many times. The rearrangement uses TRBV7-2 and TRBJ2-2, with a possible D match to TRBD1 (6 bases). Trimming shortened V by 2 bases and J by 7 bases, and 14 bases separated the two germline ends. Per the germline V gene, CDR1 is SGHTA and CDR2 is FQGNSA. CDR3 length: 15 amino acids. The CDR3: CASSLLQGQIGELFF. The CDR3 DNA reads as TGTGCCAGCAGCTTATTACAGGGTCAGATCGGGGAGCTGTTTTTT.

The table lists this clonotype with many counts. V gene TRBV19 combines with J gene TRBJ2-7, with 10 bases matching TRBD1. J gave up 3 bases and V 6 bases, and 8 bases lay outside the gene matches. Germline CDR1 reads LNHDA; CDR2 reads SQIVND (reference sequence). This CDR3 contains 15 residues. The CDR3 sequence is CASSTRQGAVYEQYF. CDR3 DNA sequence: TGTGCCAGTAGCACAAGACAGGGGGCCGTCTACGAGCAGTACTTC.

This clonotype showed up many times. The chain has TRBV5-1 and TRBJ1-2, with 7 bases lining up with TRBD1. Unmatched junction bases numbered 7, after V lost 0 bases and J lost 8 bases. The CDR3 extends over 14 amino acids. Germline assignment: CDR1 SGHRS and CDR2 YFSETQ. The chain's CDR3 is CASSLGDRRRGYTF. CDR3 coding DNA: TGCGCCAGCAGCTTGGGGGACAGAAGACGGGGCTACACCTTC.

Remarks on this clonotype: This may be a read error, as it is one base from a much larger clone. V is TRBV2 and J is TRBJ2-7; 9 positions match TRBD2. Germline assignment: CDR1 SNHLY and CDR2 FYNNEI. This CDR3 contains 16 residues. In DNA form, the CDR3 reads TGTGTCAGCAGTAAACCGGGACTAGCCGGGAGGAGCGAGCAGTACTTC. Translating gives CVSSKPGLAGRSEQYF.

Relative to its sample, this clonotype is large (0.1 to 1%). The chain links TRBV20-1 to TRBJ1-2; TRBD1 aligns across 9 bases. Trimming removed 5 bases from V and 6 bases from J; junction bases left unmatched: 10. Germline V gene data show CDR1 as DFQATT and CDR2 as SNEGSKA (reference sequence). The CDR3 is made up of 14 amino acids. The chain's CDR3 is CSAPNHRGQNGYTF. In DNA, the CDR3 is TGCAGTGCTCCGAACCACAGGGGGCAGAATGGCTACACCTTC.

In the case of this clonotype: A much larger clone differs from this one at a single base, so this may be a read error. The chain is built from TRBV10-3 and TRBJ2-7, with 14 bases lining up with TRBD2. Germline trimming cut 7 bases from V and 8 bases from J; bases unmatched to any gene: 10. CDR3 size: 15 residues. Germline CDR1 reads ENHRY; CDR2 reads SYGVKD. The CDR3 is CAITPGLAGEGKQYF. The CDR3 nucleotides are TGTGCCATCACCCCGGGACTAGCGGGAGAGGGCAAGCAGTACTTC.

This clonotype is medium-sized (0.01 to 0.1%) within its sample. J is TRBJ2-2 and V is TRBV5-1; 9 positions match TRBD1. Trimming at V came to 4 bases and at J to 5 bases, leaving 6 bases not matched to a gene. The CDR3 runs to 15 residues. Germline loops: CDR1 SGHRS, CDR2 YFSETQ. CDR3 region: CASSTGQGNTGELFF. CDR3 bases: TGCGCCAGCAGCACGGGACAGGGAAATACCGGGGAGCTGTTTTTT.

This clonotype was counted ten times or more. The V gene is TRBV29-1, the J gene TRBJ2-7; maybe TRBD2 (6 bases). V was pared by 7 bases and J by 8 bases, with 21 bases between. This CDR3 has 13 residues. Germline-derived CDR1 and CDR2 are SQVTM and ANQGSEA. The CDR3 bases are TGCAGCGCTGGAGGTGGGGGGTCGCGGAAGCAGTACTTC. It translates to CSAGGGGSRKQYF.

This clonotype is labeled large. The gene calls are TRBV6-2 or TRBV6-3 and TRBJ2-6; 12 positions match TRBD1. V shed 4 bases and J 2 bases; nucleotides not matched to a gene: 6. Per germline, CDR1 MNHEY and CDR2 SVGEGT. The CDR3 covers 18 residues. The CDR3 nucleotides are TGTGCCAGCAGTTTTTCCGGGACAGGGGGCACTGGGGCCAACGTCCTGACTTTC. It encodes CASSFSGTGGTGANVLTF.

The chain links TRBV18 to TRBJ1-1; no firm D call. The CDR3 sequence is 13 residues long. In germline, CDR1 is KGHSH, CDR2 LQKENI. V was cut by 4 bases and J by 1 base, with 7 bases left in between. The CDR3 loop is CASSQSGNTEAFF. DNA for the CDR3: TGTGCCAGCTCACAGAGTGGGAACACTGAAGCTTTCTTT.

Comments on this clonotype: It differs at one base from a far larger clone, so likely a read error. This chain connects TRBV7-9 to TRBJ2-1; weak D call: TRBD2 (7 bases). This CDR3 has 14 amino acids. V was clipped by 6 bases and J by 10 bases, with 19 bases between them. In germline, CDR1 is SEHNR, CDR2 FQNEAQ (reference sequence). In nucleotides, the CDR3 is TGTGCCAGCAGGCCTGGGGGGGCTCAGATCGAGCAGTTCTTC. This encodes CASRPGGAQIEQFF.

This clonotype is medium-sized in the sample. The chain has TRBV7-7 and TRBJ2-2; 13 bases are shared with TRBD2. This CDR3 is 17 amino acids long. Germline V gene sequence: CDR1 SSHAT, CDR2 FNYEAQ (reference sequence). After removal of 4 bases from V and 0 bases from J, the junction contained 2 bases not matched to a gene. The CDR3 protein is CASSSGLAGANTGELFF. CDR3 DNA: TGTGCCAGCAGCTCCGGACTAGCGGGAGCGAACACCGGGGAGCTGTTTTTT.

This clonotype is medium-sized (0.01 to 0.1%) by share. The CDR3 DNA follows: TGCGCCAGCAGCTTGGATCGGGGGGCGATCGTCCTGACTTTC. Its protein is CASSLDRGAIVLTF. The chain links TRBV5-1 to TRBJ2-6, with a possible D match to TRBD2 (7 bases). Germline CDR1 reads SGHRS; CDR2 reads YFSETQ. V lost 0 bases and J 12 bases, leaving 13 bases between the germline ends. The CDR3 totals 14 residues.

This clonotype occurred many times. This rearrangement joins TRBV7-9 to TRBJ2-1, with a tentative D call TRBD2 (5 bases). Per germline, CDR1 SEHNR and CDR2 FQNEAQ (reference sequence). This CDR3 region has 15 residues. Trimming cost V 2 bases and J 0 bases, with 8 bases left between them. The CDR3 is CASSLPLVSYNEQFF. The CDR3 nucleotides read TGTGCCAGCAGCTTACCACTAGTCTCCTACAATGAGCAGTTCTTC. The full variable domain, rest sourced from reference TRBV7-9 and TRBJ2-1, is DTGVSQNPRHKITKRGQNVTFRCDPISEHNRLYWYRQTLGQGPEFLTYFQNEAQLEKSRLLSDRFSAERPKGSFSTLEIQRTEQGDSAMYLCASSLPLVSYNEQFFGPGTRLTVL.

This clonotype is termed medium-sized. The CDR3 DNA is TGCGCCAGCAGCCGGGTCCGGATCGGGGAAAACATTCAGTACTTC. Translation: CASSRVRIGENIQYF. The chain is built from TRBV4-3 and TRBJ2-4, with D maybe TRBD2 (5 bases). From germline, CDR1 is LGHNA and CDR2 YSLEER. V dropped 4 bases and J dropped 5 bases, with 15 bases sitting between them. The CDR3 runs 15 residues.

This clonotype counts as large. The rearrangement joins TRBV21-1 to TRBJ1-1; the DNA was not compared with TRBD1, the D call given in the table. TRBV21-1 is a known pseudogene. This CDR3 has 12 residues. The CDR3 protein is CASSTKQGEAFF. As DNA, the CDR3 is TGTGCCAGCAGCACAAAACAGGGTGAAGCTTTCTTT.

By sample share, this clonotype is medium-sized (0.01 to 0.1%). The CDR3 loop is CASSYSSRTYEQYF. The CDR3, as DNA: TGTGCCAGCAGTTACTCTAGTCGCACCTACGAGCAGTACTTC. This chain joins TRBV6-5 and TRBJ2-7; no clear D gene. The CDR3 length is 14 residues. Deletions cut 0 bases from V and 2 bases from J, with 8 bases between. Germline values: CDR1 MNHEY, CDR2 SVGAGI.

This clonotype rates as medium-sized. The chain is built from TRBV19 and TRBJ2-7; D gene unclear. The CDR3 loop spans 13 amino acids. Germline-derived CDR1 and CDR2 are LNHDA and SQIVND (reference sequence). V was trimmed by 4 bases and J by 1 base, leaving 8 bases between them. CDR3 amino acids: CASSTTISYEQYF. CDR3 DNA sequence: TGTGCCAGTAGTACAACTATTTCCTACGAGCAGTACTTC.

This clonotype occurred a few times. V is TRBV4-3 and J is TRBJ1-6; tentative D call: TRBD1 (5 bases). The CDR3 covers 16 residues. The germline V gene has CDR1 LGHNA and CDR2 YSLEER. V lost 4 bases, J lost 10 bases, and 20 bases lay in between. As DNA, the CDR3 is TGCGCCAGCAGCCGAGATGCGGGGACTGCTGGATCACCCCTCCACTTT. Translated, it gives CASSRDAGTAGSPLHF.

Concerning this clonotype itself: No conserved phenylalanine or tryptophan ends this CDR3, so it is likely a read error. It is unclear where the CDR3 begins or ends on the DNA, so no DNA is shown, and the CDR3 is as TCRdb lists it. The rearrangement uses TRBV5-1 and TRBJ2-1; TRBD1, as called in the table, went unchecked against the DNA. The CDR3 extends over 13 residues, inclusive of both ends. Germline-derived CDR1 and CDR2 are SGHRS and YFSETQ. CDR3 loop: CASSIGQNNEQCG.

In its sample, this clonotype was seen many times. The rearrangement links TRBV4-3 to TRBJ1-1, with D unclear. This CDR3 has 12 amino acids. Trimming removed 2 bases at V and 8 bases at J, with 9 bases between. Germline V CDR1 and CDR2: LGHNA, YSLEER. The CDR3 loop is CASSQRVGEAFF. In nucleotides, the CDR3 is TGCGCCAGCAGCCAACGGGTAGGGGAAGCTTTCTTT.

This clonotype is medium-sized within its sample. The chain combines TRBV7-9 with TRBJ2-3, with 8 bases that match TRBD2. Germline assignment: CDR1 SEHNR and CDR2 FQNEAQ (reference sequence). The CDR3 loop spans 14 amino acids. V trimming: 5 bases; J trimming: 6 bases; junction bases outside the gene matches: 7. The CDR3: CASSLGLASDTQYF. The CDR3 bases are TGTGCCAGCAGCCTTGGACTAGCCAGTGATACGCAGTATTTT.

This clonotype came up a few times. This chain uses TRBV11-2 with TRBJ1-4; D gene uncertain. CDR1 SGHAT and CDR2 FQNNGV come from the germline V gene. Between the trimmed V and J ends, which lost 1 base and 0 bases, there was a span of 3 bases. The CDR3 has 14 amino acids. This chain's CDR3 is CASSLGSTNEKLFF. The CDR3, as DNA: TGTGCCAGCAGCTTAGGCTCAACTAATGAAAAACTGTTTTTT. The whole variable domain, filled in from reference TRBV11-2 and TRBJ1-4, reads EAGVAQSPRYKIIEKRQSVAFWCNPISGHATLYWYQQILGQGPKLLIQFQNNGVVDDSQLPKDRFSAERLKGVDSTLKIQPAKLEDSAVYLCASSLGSTNEKLFFGSGTQLSVL.

As concerns this clonotype: A much more abundant neighbour one base away suggests this may be a read error. No conserved phenylalanine or tryptophan ends this CDR3, so it is likely a read error. The V call is TRBV28, the J call TRBJ2-7; 11 bases are a match to TRBD1. The germline gives CDR1 MDHEN, CDR2 SYDVKM. V was clipped by 1 base and J by 2 bases; unmatched bases: 1. The CDR3 loop spans 15 amino acids. The CDR3 region is CASSLLGQGAYEQYI. The CDR3, as DNA: TGTGCCAGCAGTTTATTGGGACAGGGGGCCTACGAGCAGTACATC.